Sequencing of this T cell receptor (beta chain) was carried out in a study of blood T cell repertoires in COVID-19. Turning to the study itself: Acute-phase and convalescent COVID-19 samples originated in the United States, Italy and Spain. Nucleic acid was either cDNA or gDNA, and it came from T cells, B-cell-depleted T cells, or PBMCs.

Authors' methods: By means of reference gene primer amplification, nucleated cell counts were estimated. Measured with immunoSEQ multiplex PCR; TCRdb has only the in-frame clones, and not every one. The V and J calls and clone size come from that table; D and trimming were worked out from the DNA. The table shows about 370,000 clones, with around 89% occurring only once. With 4 bases removed from V and 1 base from J, the gap between germline ends came to 7 bases. The CDR3 loop spans 13 amino acids. Germline lookup yields CDR1 SQVTM and CDR2 ANQGSEA. This clone was seen more than once but under ten times.

The receptor was isolated from a man between 18 and 29 years old with active or convalescent COVID-19. The sample was peripheral blood. This sequence joins TRBV29-1 and TRBJ2-2, with D possibly TRBD1 on 6 matching bases. The CDR3 sequence is CSVADRNTGELFF. Here the CDR3 DNA reads TGCAGCGTTGCGGACAGGAACACCGGGGAGCTGTTTTTT.